This passage covers 12 T cell receptor beta chains from one sample sequenced in a study of radiotherapy plus CTLA-4 blockade in lung cancer. Produced via immunoSEQ multiplex PCR; TCRdb's table is partial and in-frame only. Of under 110,000 clones listed, more than 75% are singletons. The sample in question was peripheral blood, obtained from a patient treated with radiotherapy plus ipilimumab. The receptors were gathered from a human donor with non-small cell lung cancer that progressed on radiotherapy plus ipilimumab. Some clones in this sample may be carry-over from other donors' samples.

CDR3 nucleotides: TGCAGCGTTGACCCACAGGGGAATGAGCAGTTCTTC. Encoded protein: CSVDPQGNEQFF. The chain joins TRBV29-1 to TRBJ2-1, with 7 bases that match TRBD1. With V trimmed by 3 bases and J by 7 bases, 3 bases remained unmatched. The CDR3 is 12 amino acids. The germline gives CDR1 SQVTM, CDR2 ANQGSEA.

The V and J genes are TRBV5-1 and TRBJ2-5, with D possibly called TRBD1 or TRBD2 (5 bases each). The V and J ends lost 4 bases and 2 bases respectively, with 15 bases between them. Germline CDR1 SGHRS, CDR2 YFSETQ. This CDR3 has 15 amino acids. CDR3 region: CASSPSEGLQETQYF. DNA of the CDR3: TGCGCCAGCAGCCCCTCCGAGGGGTTACAAGAGACCCAGTACTTC.

The chain uses TRBV9 and TRBJ1-2; 7 positions match TRBD1. Trimming cost V 4 bases and J 6 bases; bases outside gene matches: 15. The CDR3 has 16 residues. The germline CDR1 and CDR2 sequences are SGDLS and YYNGEE. The chain's CDR3 is CASSKNLGQPVDGYTF. The CDR3 DNA follows: TGTGCCAGCAGCAAGAATTTGGGACAGCCGGTGGATGGCTACACCTTC.

The chain recombines TRBV19 with TRBJ1-4, with D perhaps TRBD1 (5 bases). There are 14 residues in the CDR3. Trimming removed 5 bases from V and 7 bases from J, with 14 bases in between. Germline V gives CDR1 LNHDA, CDR2 SQIVND (reference sequence). The chain's CDR3 is CASSARVIGEKLFF. As DNA, the CDR3 is TGTGCCAGTAGTGCCAGGGTTATCGGTGAAAAACTGTTTTTT.

The chain links TRBV2 to TRBJ1-6; D remains unclear. The CDR3 totals 17 residues. The germline V gene encodes CDR1 SNHLY and CDR2 FYNNEI. V lost 4 bases, J lost 0 bases, and 13 bases lay in between. The CDR3 DNA follows: TGTGCCAGCAGTGGGGGAGCGGGGAGCTCCTATAATTCACCCCTCCACTTT. Its translation: CASSGGAGSSYNSPLHF. Full variable domain (outside the CDR3, taken from reference TRBV2 and TRBJ1-6): EPEVTQTPSHQVTQMGQEVILRCVPISNHLYFYWYRQILGQKVEFLVSFYNNEISEKSEIFDDQFSVERPDGSNFTLKIRSTKLEDSAMYFCASSGGAGSSYNSPLHFGNGTRLTVT.

Points on this clone: The sample carries other DNA sequences with the same CDR3. The gene calls are TRBV9 and TRBJ1-1; D is undetermined. This CDR3 is built from 14 residues. The V end lost 0 bases, the J end lost 0 bases, and 6 bases lay between the germline ends. Germline CDR1 is SGDLS and CDR2 is YYNGEE. CDR3 sequence: CASSVEHMNTEAFF. The CDR3 bases are TGTGCCAGCAGCGTAGAACACATGAACACTGAAGCTTTCTTT.

The chain employs TRBV27 and TRBJ1-2; 9 bases match TRBD1. Germline CDR1 reads MNHEY; CDR2 reads SMNVEV (reference sequence). The junction had 11 bases not matched to a gene; V was cut back by 3 bases and J by 6 bases. The CDR3 has 16 amino acids. For the CDR3, the DNA is TGTGCCAGCAGTTTCTCCCCCGGGACAGGGATCGATGGCTACACCTTC. Its protein is CASSFSPGTGIDGYTF.

The rearrangement uses TRBV4-3 and TRBJ1-6; TRBD1 is a possible D gene (5 bases). V lost 3 bases and J lost 5, with 11 bases in between. CDR1 is LGHNA, CDR2 YSLEER, per germline. This CDR3 spans 15 amino acids. Here the CDR3 DNA reads TGCGCCAGCAGCCATTCGGGACTGAATAATTCACCCCTCCACTTT. This sequence encodes CASSHSGLNNSPLHF.

V and J are TRBV4-2 and TRBJ2-5; no reliable D call. Trimming left V 4 bases short and J 4 bases short, with 13 bases between. The CDR3 runs to 14 residues. Per the germline V gene, CDR1 is LGHNA and CDR2 is YNFKEQ. DNA of the CDR3: TGTGCCAGCAGCCCGCCCTCTGGTCGAGAGACCCAGTACTTC. Protein product: CASSPPSGRETQYF.

The chain combines TRBV4-2 with TRBJ1-2; D is ambiguous. The V gene lost 2 bases and the J gene lost 1 base, with 8 bases spanning the gap. This CDR3 has 14 residues. Germline CDR1 LGHNA, CDR2 YNFKEQ. The CDR3 DNA is TGTGCCAGCAGCCAACACCCTAATAACTATGGCTACACCTTC. This codes for CASSQHPNNYGYTF.

The CDR3 DNA sequence: TGCGCCAGCAGCCAAGGGGTCAGCGGGGGGTACAATGAGCAGTTCTTC. Amino acids: CASSQGVSGGYNEQFF. The chain is built from TRBV4-3 and TRBJ2-1, with 9 bases that match TRBD2. This CDR3 comprises 16 residues. With 1 base clipped from V and 4 bases from J, the junction kept 5 bases outside the gene matches. CDR1 and CDR2 (germline): LGHNA, YSLEER.

This clone occurred once. The rearrangement links TRBV2 to TRBJ2-5; unclear D gene. V was clipped by 9 bases and J by 2 bases, with 7 bases between them. CDR3 length equals 11 residues. CDR1 SNHLY and CDR2 FYNNEI come from the germline V gene. CDR3 coding DNA: TGTGCCAGTAGAGGACAAGAGACCCAGTACTTC. It yields the protein CASRGQETQYF.